This T cell receptor (beta chain) was observed in a study of technical replicates of blood from a few donors (dated by TCRdb to about 2017). Trimming removed 4 bases from V and 2 bases from J, leaving 7 bases between the germline ends. The germline V gene gives CDR1 as SGHTA and CDR2 as FQGTGA. From its cysteine to its phenylalanine, the CDR3 spans 13 amino acids. Just the 39-base CDR3 DNA is kept, in frame starting at base 1. Libraries were prepared through the immunoSEQ multiplex PCR assay. TCRdb retrieved this table from immuneACCESS and kept in-frame rearrangements only. Not all clones are present; in checked studies, unresolved V genes account for under half, and no reason is known for the remainder. In all, the sample holds 70,000 to 85,000 clones, and 92% of those were seen once. In total, the top ten clones hold over 0.35% of the sample. A word on this clone: What antigen it recognizes has not been identified. No base quality values were provided; no much bigger clone lies one nucleotide off.

The sequenced material came from T cells isolated from PBMCs. The receptor chain draws on TRBV7-3 and TRBJ2-3, with no confidently assigned D gene. The receptor comes from a human donor in good health. In nucleotide form, the sequence is TGTGCCAGCAGCTCCCGAGCCACAGATACGCAGTATTTT. Its protein product is CASSSRATDTQYF.